This TCR beta chain was found in a study of spatial heterogeneity in lung cancer (dated by TCRdb to the late 2010s). At the level of the whole study: More beta-chain than alpha-chain transcripts were consistently detected, likely reflecting higher beta-chain transcript abundance. In the raw uncorrected reads, each unique combination of TCR and UMI appeared more than ten times on average. TCR alpha and beta repertoires were quantitatively compared across multiple tumor regions, matched nontumor lung and blood in non-small cell lung cancer. Nonsynonymous mutation counts, determined by whole-exome sequencing of tumor tissue, were related to TCR repertoire features. Both alpha and beta chains were TCR-sequenced in samples taken at surgery, namely 220 tumor regions, around 61 matched nontumor lung samples and approximately 58 PBMC samples. What the study reported, not specific to this receptor: Ubiquitous expanded tumor TCRs were detected in blood more often at tumor resection than at routine follow-up. Confirming at a functional level the hypothesis that regional TCRs recognize regional mutations was considered to require additional single-cell paired TCR alpha and beta sequencing.

The library was generated by 5' RACE. The listed sequencing device is NextSeq 500. In the TCR library protocol, a unique molecular identifier was attached to each TCR cDNA molecule so that PCR and sequencing errors could be corrected. The original pipeline was this. TCR identification, UMI-based error correction and CDR3 extraction were performed with Decombinator tools. Expanded TCRs were defined as those above a frequency of 2 per 1,000, corresponding to the top 1% of the tumor frequency distribution. Each repertoire was subsampled 100 times to 5,000 TCRs, after which Renyi diversity was computed with the R vegan package. CDR3 similarity networks were built from amino acid triplet string-kernel similarity, with CDR3s being connected when pairwise similarity was above 0.82. TCRdb trimmed the raw reads at Q25, called clones with MiXCR and kept productive beta chains. Every CDR3 protein is listed once, alongside the most common genes and DNA of its rows. None of the V and J calls come from the authors' own analysis; TCRdb made them. The sample data list 90,000 to 95,000 distinct CDR3 sequences, and roughly 12% of these were observed just once. The ten most abundant clones make up roughly two fifths of the sample.

Reading the germline V gene (reference sequence) gives CDR1 SEHNR and CDR2 FQNEAQ. After removal of 1 base from V and 6 bases from J, the junction retains 5 bases not matched to a gene. The CDR3 measures 14 amino acids from cysteine to phenylalanine. Only the CDR3 DNA stays, 42 bases, in frame from base 1. For this clonotype: Its antigen is unknown. Base qualities were left out, and no much larger clone turns up one base away.

The sample's time point label, in plain terms: sample taken at primary tumor resection. Samples were obtained from approximately 76 patients with early-stage, untreated non-small cell lung cancer from the lung TRACERx cohort. TCR sequencing used whole RNA extracted from tumor and nontumor lung tissue, or from cryopreserved PBMC samples, without cell sorting. Only patients for whom sufficient RNA was available from at least two tumor regions were selected for TCR sequencing. This clonotype was obtained from a male donor with early-stage non-small cell lung cancer. The receptor chain draws on TRBV7-9 and TRBJ1-2; the junction holds 7 bases that match TRBD1. The specimen was PBMCs, collected at surgery. In nucleotide form, the sequence is TGTGCCAGCAGCTTAGAGGTCAGGGGGAATGGCTACACCTTC. Its amino acids are CASSLEVRGNGYTF.